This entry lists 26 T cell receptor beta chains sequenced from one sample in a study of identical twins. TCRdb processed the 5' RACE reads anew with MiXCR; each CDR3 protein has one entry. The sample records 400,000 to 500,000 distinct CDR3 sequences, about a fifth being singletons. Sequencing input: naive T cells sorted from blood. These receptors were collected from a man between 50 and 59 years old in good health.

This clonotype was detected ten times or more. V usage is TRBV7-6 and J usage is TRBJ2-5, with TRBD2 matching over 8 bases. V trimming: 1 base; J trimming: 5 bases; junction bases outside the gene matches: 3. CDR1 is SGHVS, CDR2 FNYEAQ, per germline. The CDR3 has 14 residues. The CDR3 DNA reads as TGTGCCAGCAGCTTAGGCCGGGAGGGGGAGACCCAGTACTTC. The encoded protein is CASSLGREGETQYF.

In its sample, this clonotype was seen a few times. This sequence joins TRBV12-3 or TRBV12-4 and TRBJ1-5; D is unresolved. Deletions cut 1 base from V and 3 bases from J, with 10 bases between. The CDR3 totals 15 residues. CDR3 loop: CASSLGGSLNQPQHF. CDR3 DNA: TGTGCCAGCAGTTTAGGAGGCAGCCTCAATCAGCCCCAGCATTTT.

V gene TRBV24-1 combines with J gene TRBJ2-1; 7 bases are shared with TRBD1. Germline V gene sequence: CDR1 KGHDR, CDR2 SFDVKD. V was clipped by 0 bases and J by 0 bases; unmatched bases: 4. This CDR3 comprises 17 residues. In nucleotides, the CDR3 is TGTGCCACCAGTGATTTGCCGGGACAGAGCTCCTACAATGAGCAGTTCTTC. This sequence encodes CATSDLPGQSSYNEQFF.

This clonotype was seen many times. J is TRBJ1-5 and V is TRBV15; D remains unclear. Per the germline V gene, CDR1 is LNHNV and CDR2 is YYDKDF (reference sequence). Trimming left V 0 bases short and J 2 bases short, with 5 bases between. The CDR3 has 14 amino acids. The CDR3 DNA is TGTGCCACCAGCAGAGAAGTCGGCAATCAGCCCCAGCATTTT. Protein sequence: CATSREVGNQPQHF.

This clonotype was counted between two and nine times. The CDR3 protein is CSADSYNEQFF. For the CDR3, the DNA is TGCAGTGCCGACTCCTACAATGAGCAGTTCTTC. The chain joins TRBV20-1 to TRBJ2-1; no firm D call. V dropped 6 bases and J dropped 0 bases, with 3 bases sitting between them. CDR1 is DFQATT, CDR2 SNEGSKA, per germline (reference sequence). CDR3 size: 11 residues.

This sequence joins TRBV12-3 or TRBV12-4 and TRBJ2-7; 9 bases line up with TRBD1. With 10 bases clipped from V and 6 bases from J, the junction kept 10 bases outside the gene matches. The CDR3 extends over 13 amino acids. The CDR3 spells CATGQGIGLEQYF. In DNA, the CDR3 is TGTGCCACTGGACAGGGGATTGGTCTCGAGCAGTACTTC.

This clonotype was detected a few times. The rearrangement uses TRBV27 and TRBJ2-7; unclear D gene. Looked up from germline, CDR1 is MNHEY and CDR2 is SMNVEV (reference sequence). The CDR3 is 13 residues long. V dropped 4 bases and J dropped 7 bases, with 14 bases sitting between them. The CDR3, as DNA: TGTGCCAGCAGTTCCCTAGGCCTGGGAGAGCAGTACTTC. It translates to CASSSLGLGEQYF.

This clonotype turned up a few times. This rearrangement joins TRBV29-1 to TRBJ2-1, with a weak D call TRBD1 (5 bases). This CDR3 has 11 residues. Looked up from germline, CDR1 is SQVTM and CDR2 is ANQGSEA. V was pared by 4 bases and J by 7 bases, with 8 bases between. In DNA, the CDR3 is TGCAGCGTTGCACAGGCAAATGAGCAGTTCTTC. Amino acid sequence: CSVAQANEQFF.

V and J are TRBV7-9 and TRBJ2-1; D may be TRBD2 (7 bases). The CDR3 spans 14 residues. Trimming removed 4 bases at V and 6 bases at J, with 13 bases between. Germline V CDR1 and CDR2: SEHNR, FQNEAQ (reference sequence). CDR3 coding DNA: TGTGCCAGCAGCTCCGGGGGGCCCCCCAATGAGCAGTTCTTC. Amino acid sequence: CASSSGGPPNEQFF.

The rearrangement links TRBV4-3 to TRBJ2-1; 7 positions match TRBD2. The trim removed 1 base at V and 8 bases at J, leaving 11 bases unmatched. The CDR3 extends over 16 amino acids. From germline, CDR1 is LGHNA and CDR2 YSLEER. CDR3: CASSQVWPSGWDEQFF. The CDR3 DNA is TGCGCCAGCAGCCAAGTCTGGCCTAGCGGCTGGGATGAGCAGTTCTTC.

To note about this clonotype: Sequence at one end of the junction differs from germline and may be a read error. This CDR3 is CASSSGLGTGREQYF. CDR3 sequence (DNA): TGTGCTAGCAGCTCTGGTTTAGGGACAGGGAGGGAGCAGTACTTC. The genes are TRBV7-7 and TRBJ2-7; 9 nucleotides agree with TRBD1. Germline V lookup: CDR1 SSHAT, CDR2 FNYEAQ (reference sequence). The CDR3 contains 15 residues.

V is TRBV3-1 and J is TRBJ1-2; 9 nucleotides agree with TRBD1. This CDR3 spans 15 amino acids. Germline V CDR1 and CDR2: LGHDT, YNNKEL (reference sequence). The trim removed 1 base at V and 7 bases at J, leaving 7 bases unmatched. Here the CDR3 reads CASSQGPGQGGGYTF. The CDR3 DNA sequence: TGTGCCAGCAGCCAAGGTCCGGGACAGGGTGGTGGCTACACCTTC.

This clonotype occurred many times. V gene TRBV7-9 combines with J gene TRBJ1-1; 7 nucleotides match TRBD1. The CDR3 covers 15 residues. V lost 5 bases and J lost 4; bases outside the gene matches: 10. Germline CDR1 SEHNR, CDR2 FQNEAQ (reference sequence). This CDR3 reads CASSPDRELGTEAFF. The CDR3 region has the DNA TGTGCCAGCAGCCCAGACAGGGAGTTGGGCACTGAAGCTTTCTTT. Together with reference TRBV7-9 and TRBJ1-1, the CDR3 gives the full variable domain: DTGVSQNPRHKITKRGQNVTFRCDPISEHNRLYWYRQTLGQGPEFLTYFQNEAQLEKSRLLSDRFSAERPKGSFSTLEIQRTEQGDSAMYLCASSPDRELGTEAFFGQGTRLTVV.

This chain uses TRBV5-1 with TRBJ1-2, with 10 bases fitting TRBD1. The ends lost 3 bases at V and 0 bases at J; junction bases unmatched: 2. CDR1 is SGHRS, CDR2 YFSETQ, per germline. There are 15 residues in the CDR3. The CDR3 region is CASSSGTGANYGYTF. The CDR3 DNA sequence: TGCGCCAGCAGCTCTGGGACAGGGGCTAACTATGGCTACACCTTC.

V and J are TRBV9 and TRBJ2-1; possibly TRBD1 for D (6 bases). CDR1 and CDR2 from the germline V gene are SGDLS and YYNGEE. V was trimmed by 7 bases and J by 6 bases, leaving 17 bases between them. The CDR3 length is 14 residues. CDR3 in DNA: TGTGCCAGCGGGGTTGGGGGCTACGGCAATGAGCAGTTCTTC. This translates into CASGVGGYGNEQFF.

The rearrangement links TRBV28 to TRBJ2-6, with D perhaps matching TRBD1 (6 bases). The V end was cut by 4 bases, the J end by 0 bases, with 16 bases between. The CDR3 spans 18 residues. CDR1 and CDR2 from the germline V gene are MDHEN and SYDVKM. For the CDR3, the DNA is TGTGCCAGCAGTTCGAGACAGGCGATCCGCTCTGGGGCCAACGTCCTGACTTTC. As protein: CASSSRQAIRSGANVLTF.

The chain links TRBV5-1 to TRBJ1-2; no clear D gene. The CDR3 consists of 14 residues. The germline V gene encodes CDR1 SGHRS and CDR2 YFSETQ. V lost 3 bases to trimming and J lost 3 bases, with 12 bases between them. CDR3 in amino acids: CASSSGGEDYGYTF. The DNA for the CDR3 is TGCGCCAGCAGCTCCGGCGGGGAGGACTATGGCTACACCTTC.

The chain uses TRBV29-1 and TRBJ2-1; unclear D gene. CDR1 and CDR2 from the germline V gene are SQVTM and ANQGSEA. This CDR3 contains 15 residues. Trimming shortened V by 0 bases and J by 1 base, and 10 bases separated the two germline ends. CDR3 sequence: CSVEDLAKSYNEQFF. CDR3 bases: TGCAGCGTTGAAGATCTGGCGAAATCCTACAATGAGCAGTTCTTC.

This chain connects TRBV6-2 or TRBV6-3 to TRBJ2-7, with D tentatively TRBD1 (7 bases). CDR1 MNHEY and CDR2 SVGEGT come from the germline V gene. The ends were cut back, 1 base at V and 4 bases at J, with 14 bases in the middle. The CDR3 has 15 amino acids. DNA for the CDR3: TGTGCCAGCAGTTACTGGGCAGGGGGGTCGTACGAGCAGTACTTC. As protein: CASSYWAGGSYEQYF.

CDR3 sequence: CASSETSTTQYF. The CDR3, as DNA: TGTGCCAGCAGTGAGACCTCAACTACGCAGTATTTT. The rearrangement joins TRBV6-1 to TRBJ2-3; D uncertain. Trimming removed 3 bases at V and 8 bases at J, with 9 bases between. CDR3 length: 12 residues. Germline loops: CDR1 MNHNS, CDR2 SASEGT.

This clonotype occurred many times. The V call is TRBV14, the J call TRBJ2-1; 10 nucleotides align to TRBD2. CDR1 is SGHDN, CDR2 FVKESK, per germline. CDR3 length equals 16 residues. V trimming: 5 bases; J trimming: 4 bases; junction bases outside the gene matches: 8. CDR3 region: CASSKLTSGTYNEQFF. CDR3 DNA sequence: TGTGCCAGCAGCAAACTCACTAGCGGGACTTACAATGAGCAGTTCTTC.

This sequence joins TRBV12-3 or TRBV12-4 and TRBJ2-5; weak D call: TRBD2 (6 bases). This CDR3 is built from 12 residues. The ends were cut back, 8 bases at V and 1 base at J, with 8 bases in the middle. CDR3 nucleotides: TGTGCCAGCGGCGGGATCCAAGAGACCCAGTACTTC. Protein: CASGGIQETQYF.

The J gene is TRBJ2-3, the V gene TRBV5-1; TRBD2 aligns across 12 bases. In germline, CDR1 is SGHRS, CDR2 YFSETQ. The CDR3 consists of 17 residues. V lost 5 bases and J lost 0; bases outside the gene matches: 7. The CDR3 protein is CASSYSGTSGSTDTQYF. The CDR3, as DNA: TGCGCCAGCAGTTATTCCGGGACTAGCGGGAGCACAGATACGCAGTATTTT.

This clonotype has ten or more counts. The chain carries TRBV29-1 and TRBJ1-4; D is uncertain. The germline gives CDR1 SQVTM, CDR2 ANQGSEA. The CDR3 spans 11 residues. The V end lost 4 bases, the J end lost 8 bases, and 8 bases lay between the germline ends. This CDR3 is CSVGRDEKLFF. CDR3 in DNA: TGCAGCGTTGGGAGAGACGAAAAACTGTTTTTT.

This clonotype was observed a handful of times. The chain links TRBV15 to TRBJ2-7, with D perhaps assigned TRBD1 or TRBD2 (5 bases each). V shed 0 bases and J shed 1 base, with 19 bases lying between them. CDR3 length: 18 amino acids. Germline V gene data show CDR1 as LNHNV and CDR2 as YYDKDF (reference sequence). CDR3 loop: CATSRDGGGSPVSYEQYF. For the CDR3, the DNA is TGTGCCACCAGCAGAGATGGGGGTGGCTCCCCCGTTTCCTACGAGCAGTACTTC.

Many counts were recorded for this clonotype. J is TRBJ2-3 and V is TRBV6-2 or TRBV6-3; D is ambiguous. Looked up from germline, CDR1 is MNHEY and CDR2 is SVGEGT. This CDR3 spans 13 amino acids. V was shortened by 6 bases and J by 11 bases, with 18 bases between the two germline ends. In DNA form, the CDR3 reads TGTGCCAGCAGCTGGAGACTGGCGAGAGGGCAGTATTTT. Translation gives CASSWRLARGQYF.